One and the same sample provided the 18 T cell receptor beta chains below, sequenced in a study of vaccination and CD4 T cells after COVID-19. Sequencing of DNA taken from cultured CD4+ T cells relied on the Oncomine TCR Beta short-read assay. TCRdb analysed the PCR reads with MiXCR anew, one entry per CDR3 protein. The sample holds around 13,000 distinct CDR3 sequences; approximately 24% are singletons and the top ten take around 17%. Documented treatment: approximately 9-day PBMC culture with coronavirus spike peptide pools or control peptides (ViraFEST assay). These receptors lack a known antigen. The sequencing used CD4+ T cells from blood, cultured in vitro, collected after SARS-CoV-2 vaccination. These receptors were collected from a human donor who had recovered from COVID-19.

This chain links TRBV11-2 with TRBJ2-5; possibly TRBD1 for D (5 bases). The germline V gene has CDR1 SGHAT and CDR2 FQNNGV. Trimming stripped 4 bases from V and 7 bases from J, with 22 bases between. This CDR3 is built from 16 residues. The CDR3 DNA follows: TGTGCCAGCAGCTCCGGCTTTGGACGGACAAGGGGGACCCAGTACTTC. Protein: CASSSGFGRTRGTQYF.

This chain's CDR3 is CASSERSSNQPQHF. The CDR3 bases are TGTGCCAGCAGTGAACGCAGCAGCAATCAGCCCCAGCATTTT. The chain links TRBV2 to TRBJ1-5; D remains ambiguous. CDR1 is SNHLY, CDR2 FYNNEI, per germline. The CDR3 is 14 residues long. The V end was cut by 2 bases, the J end by 1 base, with 6 bases between.

As DNA, the CDR3 is TGTGCCAGCAAGGAGGAGCTCTCCGCCCGGGATGGCTACACCTTC. Its protein is CASKEELSARDGYTF. The chain uses TRBV5-4 and TRBJ1-2; D gene uncertain. The CDR3 covers 15 residues. Germline assignment: CDR1 SGHNT and CDR2 YYREEE (reference sequence). The V and J ends lost 6 bases and 6 bases respectively, with 21 bases between them.

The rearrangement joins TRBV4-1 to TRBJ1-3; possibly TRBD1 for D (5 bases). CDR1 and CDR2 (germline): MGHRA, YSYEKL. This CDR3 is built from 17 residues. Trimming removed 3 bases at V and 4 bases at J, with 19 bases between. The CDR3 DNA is TGCGCCAGCAGCCAGGGACGGCAGGGACCTCTCGGAAACACCATATATTTT. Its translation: CASSQGRQGPLGNTIYF.

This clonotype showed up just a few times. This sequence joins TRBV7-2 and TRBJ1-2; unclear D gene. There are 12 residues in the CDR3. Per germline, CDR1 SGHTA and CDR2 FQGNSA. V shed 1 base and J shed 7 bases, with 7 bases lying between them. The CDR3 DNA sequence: TGTGCCAGCAGCTTAGTCGGGTTTGGCTACACCTTC. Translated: CASSLVGFGYTF.

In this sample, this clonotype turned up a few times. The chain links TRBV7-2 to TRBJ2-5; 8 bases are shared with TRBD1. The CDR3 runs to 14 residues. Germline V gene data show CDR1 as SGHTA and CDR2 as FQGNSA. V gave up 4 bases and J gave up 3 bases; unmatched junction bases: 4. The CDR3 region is CASSSGQGKETQYF. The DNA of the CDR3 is TGTGCCAGCAGCTCTGGACAGGGAAAAGAGACCCAGTACTTC.

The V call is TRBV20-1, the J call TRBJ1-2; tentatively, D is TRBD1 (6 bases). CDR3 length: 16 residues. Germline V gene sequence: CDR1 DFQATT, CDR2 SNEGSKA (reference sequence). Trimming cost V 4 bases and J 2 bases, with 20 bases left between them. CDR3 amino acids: CSATYRERRANYGYTF. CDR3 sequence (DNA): TGCAGTGCTACGTACAGGGAGAGGAGAGCGAACTATGGCTACACCTTC.

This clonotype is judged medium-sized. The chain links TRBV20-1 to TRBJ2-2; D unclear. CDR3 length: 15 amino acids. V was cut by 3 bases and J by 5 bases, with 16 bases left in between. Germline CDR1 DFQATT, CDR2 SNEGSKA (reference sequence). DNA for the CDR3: TGCAGTGCTAGGCGTCGCCTTTTGGGGACCGGGGAGCTGTTTTTT. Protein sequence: CSARRRLLGTGELFF.

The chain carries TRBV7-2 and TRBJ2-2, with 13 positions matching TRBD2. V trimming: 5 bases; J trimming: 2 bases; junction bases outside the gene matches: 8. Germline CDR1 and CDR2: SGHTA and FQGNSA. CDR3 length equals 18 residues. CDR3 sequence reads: CASSPASGLAGNTGELFF. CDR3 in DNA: TGTGCCAGCAGCCCCGCATCGGGACTAGCGGGAAACACCGGGGAGCTGTTTTTT.

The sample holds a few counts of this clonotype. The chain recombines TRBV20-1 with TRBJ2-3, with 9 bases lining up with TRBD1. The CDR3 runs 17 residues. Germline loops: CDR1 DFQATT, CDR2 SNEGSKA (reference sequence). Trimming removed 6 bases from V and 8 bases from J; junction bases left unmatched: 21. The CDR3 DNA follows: TGCAGTGCCCCTGAGATAAACAGGGGGCAGATAAGTGGTACGCAGTATTTT. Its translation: CSAPEINRGQISGTQYF.

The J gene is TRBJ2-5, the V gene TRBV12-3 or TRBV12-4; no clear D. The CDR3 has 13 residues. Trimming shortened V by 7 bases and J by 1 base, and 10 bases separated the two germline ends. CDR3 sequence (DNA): TGTGCCAGCAAAAAGGGATCCCAAGAGACCCAGTACTTC. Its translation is CASKKGSQETQYF.

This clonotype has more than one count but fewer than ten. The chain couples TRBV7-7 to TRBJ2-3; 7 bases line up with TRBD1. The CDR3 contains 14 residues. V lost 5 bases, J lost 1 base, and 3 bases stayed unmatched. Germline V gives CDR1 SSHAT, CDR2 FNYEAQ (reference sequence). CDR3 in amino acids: CASSPTGGTDTQYF. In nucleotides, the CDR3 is TGTGCCAGCAGCCCAACAGGGGGCACAGATACGCAGTATTTT.

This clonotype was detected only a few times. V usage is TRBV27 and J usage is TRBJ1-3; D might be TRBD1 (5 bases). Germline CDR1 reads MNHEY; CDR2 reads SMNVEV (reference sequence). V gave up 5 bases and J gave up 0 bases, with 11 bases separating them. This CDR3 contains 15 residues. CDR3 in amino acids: CASSPGLHSGNTIYF. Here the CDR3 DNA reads TGTGCCAGCAGTCCGGGACTCCACTCTGGAAACACCATATATTTT.

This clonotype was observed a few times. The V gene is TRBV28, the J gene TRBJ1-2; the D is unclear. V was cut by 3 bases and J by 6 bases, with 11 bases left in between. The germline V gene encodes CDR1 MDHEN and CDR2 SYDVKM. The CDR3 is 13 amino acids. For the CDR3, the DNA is TGTGCCAGCAGTTTCCCCGGAGACCATGGCTACACCTTC. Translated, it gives CASSFPGDHGYTF.

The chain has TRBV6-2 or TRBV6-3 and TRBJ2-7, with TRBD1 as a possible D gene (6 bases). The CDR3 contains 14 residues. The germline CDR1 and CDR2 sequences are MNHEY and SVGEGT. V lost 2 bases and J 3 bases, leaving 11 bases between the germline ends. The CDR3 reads CASSYKGHSYEQYF. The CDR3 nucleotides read TGTGCCAGCAGTTACAAGGGACACAGCTACGAGCAGTACTTC.

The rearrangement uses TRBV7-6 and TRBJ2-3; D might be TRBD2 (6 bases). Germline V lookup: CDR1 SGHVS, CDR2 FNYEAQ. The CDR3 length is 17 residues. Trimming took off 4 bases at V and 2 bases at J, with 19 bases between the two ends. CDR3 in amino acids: CASSSLRGAGSTDTQYF. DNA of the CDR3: TGTGCCAGCAGCTCATTGCGGGGCGCAGGGTCCACAGATACGCAGTATTTT.

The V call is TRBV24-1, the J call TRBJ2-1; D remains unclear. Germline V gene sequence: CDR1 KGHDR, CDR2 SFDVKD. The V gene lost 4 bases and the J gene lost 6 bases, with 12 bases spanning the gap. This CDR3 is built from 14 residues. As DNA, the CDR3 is TGTGCCACCAGTGACAGCCCTAAGGTCAATGAGCAGTTCTTC. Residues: CATSDSPKVNEQFF.

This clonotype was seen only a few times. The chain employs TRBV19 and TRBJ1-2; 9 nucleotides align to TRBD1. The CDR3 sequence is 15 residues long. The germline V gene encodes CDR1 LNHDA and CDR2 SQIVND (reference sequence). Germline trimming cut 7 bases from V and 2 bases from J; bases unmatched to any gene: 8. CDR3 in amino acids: CASNRPGQGNYGYTF. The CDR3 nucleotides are TGTGCCAGTAATCGCCCCGGACAGGGGAACTATGGCTACACCTTC.